This T cell receptor beta chain is from a study of radiation and T cells in renal cell carcinoma. Some clones are missing from TCRdb's copy, which holds only in-frame ones; the method was immunoSEQ multiplex PCR. The profile shows just over 150,000 clones, roughly 87% of them singletons. Time point of the sample: blood 2 weeks post-SBRT. Treatment specified: 15 Gy SBRT to primary tumor, nephrectomy 4 weeks later. V dropped 2 bases and J dropped 3 bases, with 6 bases sitting between them. This CDR3 comprises 13 residues. Germline V lookup: CDR1 SGHTA, CDR2 FQGNSA. Here the sequenced sample was blood, taken from a patient whose treatment included radiotherapy and nephrectomy. The rearrangement uses TRBV7-2 and TRBJ2-3; D unresolved. The sequence derives from a woman in her forties or fifties with renal cell carcinoma. CDR3: CASSLHSTDTQYF. The CDR3 coding sequence is TGTGCCAGCAGCTTACACTCGACAGATACGCAGTATTTT.